The 28 T cell receptor beta chains below come from one sample, sequenced in a study of blood T cell repertoires in COVID-19. Only in-frame clones appear in the TCRdb table, and some are missing; sequencing was by immunoSEQ multiplex PCR. The sample lists about 210,000 clones, approximately 78% occurring once. Material for sequencing was peripheral blood. These receptors were obtained from a woman aged 70 to 79 with COVID-19, enrolled during active disease.

The chain carries TRBV2 and TRBJ1-5; no clear D gene. The ends were cut back, 4 bases at V and 4 bases at J, with 8 bases in the middle. The CDR3 is 13 residues long. The germline gives CDR1 SNHLY, CDR2 FYNNEI. The CDR3 protein is CASSVTENQPQHF. CDR3 sequence (DNA): TGTGCCAGCAGTGTAACAGAGAATCAGCCCCAGCATTTT.

The rearrangement joins TRBV21-1 to TRBJ2-2; the tabulated D call, TRBD1, remains unverified against the DNA. TRBV21-1 is reported as a pseudogene. The CDR3 spans 16 residues. DNA of the CDR3: TGTGCCAGCAGCTCAAAGGGACACCTAAACACCGGGGAGCTGTTTTTT. It yields the protein CASSSKGHLNTGELFF.

This chain links TRBV5-1 with TRBJ2-3; D remains unclear. The V end lost 4 bases, the J end lost 0 bases, and 15 bases lay between the germline ends. This CDR3 is 16 amino acids long. The V gene's germline CDR1 is SGHRS and CDR2 YFSETQ. CDR3 region: CASSPRRVSSTDTQYF. The CDR3 DNA reads TGCGCCAGCAGCCCCCGGAGAGTATCTAGCACAGATACGCAGTATTTT.

The rearrangement uses TRBV21-1 and TRBJ1-2. TRBV21-1 is deemed a pseudogene. The CDR3 runs 21 residues. The CDR3 DNA reads as TGTGCCAGCAGCAAAGCACTTCCTCTCCGTCTCGCGAGGCGAACTTCGCTCTGTTACACCTTC. It yields the protein CASSKALPLRLARRTSLCYTF.

This sequence joins TRBV4-1 and TRBJ1-3; TRBD1 is a possible D gene (6 bases). The CDR3 runs 14 residues. Germline V gives CDR1 MGHRA, CDR2 YSYEKL. Trimming stripped 4 bases from V and 4 bases from J, with 11 bases between. CDR3 residues: CASSLTQGGNTIYF. The CDR3 DNA reads as TGCGCCAGCAGCCTCACCCAGGGGGGAAACACCATATATTTT.

Note on this clone: Additional DNA sequences in this sample encode the identical CDR3. The rearrangement joins TRBV5-1 to TRBJ1-1, with D possibly being TRBD1 (5 bases). This CDR3 region has 14 residues. Deletions cut 3 bases from V and 1 base from J, with 10 bases between. Germline V gene data show CDR1 as SGHRS and CDR2 as YFSETQ. CDR3 DNA sequence: TGCGCCAGCAGCTCTGGTACAGGGAACACTGAAGCTTTCTTT. Translated, it gives CASSSGTGNTEAFF.

The chain carries TRBV28 and TRBJ1-1; 9 nucleotides match TRBD1. Unmatched junction bases numbered 9, after V lost 6 bases and J lost 7 bases. The CDR3 consists of 14 residues. CDR1 MDHEN and CDR2 SYDVKM come from the germline V gene. The chain's CDR3 is CASRATGGRIEAFF. As DNA, the CDR3 is TGTGCCAGCAGAGCTACAGGGGGCCGGATTGAAGCTTTCTTT.

The J gene is TRBJ2-4, the V gene TRBV5-1; 10 nucleotides line up with TRBD2. The CDR3 has 19 residues. Losses at the gene ends were 0 bases for V and 2 bases for J; bases not matched to a gene: 11. CDR1 is SGHRS, CDR2 YFSETQ, per germline. The DNA of the CDR3 is TGCGCCAGCAGCTTGGGTGGTAGCGGGGGGTCAGGACCCAAAAACATTCAGTACTTC. Protein sequence: CASSLGGSGGSGPKNIQYF.

This chain links TRBV5-6 with TRBJ1-5; 8 bases map to TRBD1. This CDR3 is built from 15 residues. The V segment lost 1 base and the J segment 7 bases; nucleotides outside the gene matches: 7. Germline assignment: CDR1 SGHDT and CDR2 YYEEEE. The CDR3 coding sequence is TGTGCCAGCAGCTTGCAAGGACAGGGATTCCAGCCCCAGCATTTT. As protein: CASSLQGQGFQPQHF.

V is TRBV19 and J is TRBJ2-1; the match to TRBD2 covers 10 bases. J lost 8 bases, V lost 9 bases, and 10 bases had no gene match. The CDR3 is 14 amino acids. CDR1 and CDR2 from the germline V gene are LNHDA and SQIVND (reference sequence). Here the CDR3 reads CASSGRAMIDEQFF. CDR3 DNA: TGTGCCAGCAGCGGGAGGGCGATGATCGATGAGCAGTTCTTC.

The chain employs TRBV10-1 and TRBJ1-2; D is undetermined. The CDR3 runs to 13 residues. Germline V lookup: CDR1 WNHNN, CDR2 SYGVQD (reference sequence). The V end lost 6 bases, the J end lost 8 bases, and 16 bases lay between the germline ends. CDR3 region: CASSPRGGFGYTF. DNA for the CDR3: TGCGCCAGCAGCCCCCGGGGAGGGTTCGGCTACACCTTC.

This chain links TRBV6-1 with TRBJ2-2, with D tentatively TRBD1 (6 bases). The germline V gene has CDR1 MNHNS and CDR2 SASEGT. CDR3 length equals 14 residues. V lost 7 bases, J lost 5 bases, and 14 bases lay in between. The CDR3 coding sequence is TGTGCCAGCACAGTCAGGGGTACGACCGGGGAGCTGTTTTTT. This gives the protein CASTVRGTTGELFF.

The chain links TRBV7-2 to TRBJ2-2; perhaps TRBD2 as D (5 bases). This CDR3 has 13 residues. The germline V and J ends were trimmed by 4 bases and 5 bases, with 8 bases remaining between them. Germline V gene sequence: CDR1 SGHTA, CDR2 FQGNSA. CDR3 sequence reads: CASSWTPTGELFF. The CDR3 region has the DNA TGTGCCAGCAGCTGGACTCCGACCGGGGAGCTGTTTTTT. Full variable domain (outside the CDR3, taken from reference TRBV7-2 and TRBJ2-2): GAGVSQSPSNKVTEKGKDVELRCDPISGHTALYWYRQSLGQGLEFLIYFQGNSAPDKSGLPSDRFSAERTGGSVSTLTIQRTQQEDSAVYLCASSWTPTGELFFGEGSRLTVL.

This chain uses TRBV10-1 with TRBJ2-3; 7 nucleotides align to TRBD2. Germline-derived CDR1 and CDR2 are WNHNN and SYGVQD (reference sequence). The CDR3 has 14 amino acids. J gave up 1 base and V 11 bases, and 9 bases lay outside the gene matches. CDR3 bases: TGCGCCTGGGGGGGAGGGAAGGGCACAGATACGCAGTATTTT. Translation: CAWGGGKGTDTQYF.

This clone was counted only a few times. The chain joins TRBV5-1 to TRBJ1-1; D unclear. Deletions cut 1 base from V and 3 bases from J, with 13 bases between. The CDR3 runs to 15 residues. The V gene's germline CDR1 is SGHRS and CDR2 YFSETQ. The CDR3 DNA reads TGCGCCAGCAGCTTGACGGGGATTGCGGACACTGAAGCTTTCTTT. This sequence encodes CASSLTGIADTEAFF.

The rearrangement joins TRBV28 to TRBJ2-3, with D perhaps TRBD1 (6 bases). Trimming stripped 6 bases from V and 3 bases from J, with 13 bases between. This CDR3 has 14 residues. The V gene's germline CDR1 is MDHEN and CDR2 SYDVKM. The CDR3 region has the DNA TGTGCCAGCAGCCCAGGGGCCCTTACAGATACGCAGTATTTT. It yields the protein CASSPGALTDTQYF.

This sequence joins TRBV28 and TRBJ1-3; D is undetermined. The CDR3 is 14 residues long. Trimming removed 4 bases at V and 1 base at J, with 8 bases between. In germline, CDR1 is MDHEN, CDR2 SYDVKM. The chain's CDR3 is CASSWTKSGNTIYF. The CDR3 region has the DNA TGTGCCAGCAGTTGGACTAAATCTGGAAACACCATATATTTT.

There are a few counts of this clone. The gene calls are TRBV29-1 and TRBJ1-2, with D possibly being TRBD1 (5 bases). This CDR3 spans 11 amino acids. Germline V gene data show CDR1 as SQVTM and CDR2 as ANQGSEA. The V end lost 3 bases, the J end lost 4 bases, and 6 bases lay between the germline ends. CDR3 region: CSVDGAYGYTF. CDR3 sequence (DNA): TGCAGCGTTGATGGGGCCTATGGCTACACCTTC.

The V gene is TRBV9, the J gene TRBJ1-3; D remains unclear. Per the germline V gene, CDR1 is SGDLS and CDR2 is YYNGEE. The CDR3 is 16 amino acids. The V end lost 4 bases, the J end lost 7 bases, and 21 bases lay between the germline ends. The CDR3 loop is CASSPYLSTTGNTIYF. CDR3 DNA: TGTGCCAGCAGCCCCTATCTATCGACCACGGGGAACACCATATATTTT.

CDR3 bases: TGTGCCAGCAAAGGACTCCACCACCAAGAGACCCAGTACTTC. Translated: CASKGLHHQETQYF. J is TRBJ2-5 and V is TRBV7-2, with a possible D match to TRBD2 (5 bases). Germline values: CDR1 SGHTA, CDR2 FQGNSA. The V end was cut by 7 bases, the J end by 0 bases, with 12 bases between. The CDR3 consists of 14 residues.

This chain joins TRBV19 and TRBJ1-2; D ambiguous. Between the trimmed V and J ends, which lost 8 bases and 4 bases, there was a span of 14 bases. This CDR3 has 13 residues. The germline V gene has CDR1 LNHDA and CDR2 SQIVND (reference sequence). In nucleotides, the CDR3 is TGTGCCAGTTTCGGCAGGTCCTCCTATGGCTACACCTTC. Translation gives CASFGRSSYGYTF.

The rearrangement links TRBV4-2 to TRBJ2-3; 9 bases align to TRBD2. The V and J ends lost 2 bases and 0 bases, in that order; junction bases with no gene match: 3. This CDR3 region has 16 residues. Germline V gene sequence: CDR1 LGHNA, CDR2 YNFKEQ. The CDR3 DNA follows: TGTGCCAGCAGCCAATTAGCGGGGGCTAGCACAGATACGCAGTATTTT. It specifies CASSQLAGASTDTQYF.

The chain carries TRBV20-1 and TRBJ2-7, with D possibly being TRBD2 (5 bases). With 6 bases removed from V and 8 bases from J, the gap between germline ends came to 11 bases. This CDR3 is 10 amino acids long. Germline V lookup: CDR1 DFQATT, CDR2 SNEGSKA (reference sequence). As DNA, the CDR3 is TGCAGTGCCGAGGACTCCCAGCAGTACTTC. It translates to CSAEDSQQYF.

This clone was detected only a few times. The chain combines TRBV19 with TRBJ2-1; 9 bases are shared with TRBD2. The CDR3 runs to 16 residues. Germline V lookup: CDR1 LNHDA, CDR2 SQIVND (reference sequence). V was clipped by 3 bases and J by 7 bases; unmatched bases: 10. CDR3 DNA sequence: TGTGCCAGTAGTATGTTAGCGGGAGTCTCCGGGAATGAGCAGTTCTTC. Its protein is CASSMLAGVSGNEQFF.

This rearrangement joins TRBV28 to TRBJ2-2; TRBD2 aligns across 8 bases. V was pared by 2 bases and J by 4 bases, with 0 bases of the junction left unmatched. CDR3 length: 14 amino acids. CDR1 is MDHEN, CDR2 SYDVKM, per germline. CDR3 bases: TGTGCCAGCAGTTTAGCGGGGGGCACCGGGGAGCTGTTTTTT. This codes for CASSLAGGTGELFF.

This rearrangement joins TRBV4-3 to TRBJ1-1; perhaps TRBD1 as D (6 bases). V lost 1 base and J 4 bases, leaving 19 bases between the germline ends. The CDR3 contains 17 residues. Germline lookup yields CDR1 LGHNA and CDR2 YSLEER. DNA for the CDR3: TGCGCCAGCAGCCAAGTTGGAGCAGGGGAGTGGGGCACTGAAGCTTTCTTT. The encoded protein is CASSQVGAGEWGTEAFF.

Concerning this clone: Different DNA sequences within this sample yield the same CDR3. This chain connects TRBV2 to TRBJ2-7; 7 bases line up with TRBD1. Germline V gene data show CDR1 as SNHLY and CDR2 as FYNNEI. CDR3 size: 15 residues. V dropped 2 bases and J dropped 2; count of bases not matched to a gene: 6. CDR3 loop: CASSESRGPTYEQYF. For the CDR3, the DNA is TGTGCCAGCAGTGAAAGTAGGGGGCCAACCTACGAGCAGTACTTC.

This chain uses TRBV29-1 with TRBJ1-3; a possible D gene is TRBD1 (6 bases). Trimming removed 6 bases from V and 7 bases from J, with 19 bases in between. Germline values: CDR1 SQVTM, CDR2 ANQGSEA. This CDR3 comprises 14 residues. The CDR3 DNA sequence: TGCAGCGTCCCGACCGGGGACAAGAGTAACACCATATATTTT. Its protein is CSVPTGDKSNTIYF.